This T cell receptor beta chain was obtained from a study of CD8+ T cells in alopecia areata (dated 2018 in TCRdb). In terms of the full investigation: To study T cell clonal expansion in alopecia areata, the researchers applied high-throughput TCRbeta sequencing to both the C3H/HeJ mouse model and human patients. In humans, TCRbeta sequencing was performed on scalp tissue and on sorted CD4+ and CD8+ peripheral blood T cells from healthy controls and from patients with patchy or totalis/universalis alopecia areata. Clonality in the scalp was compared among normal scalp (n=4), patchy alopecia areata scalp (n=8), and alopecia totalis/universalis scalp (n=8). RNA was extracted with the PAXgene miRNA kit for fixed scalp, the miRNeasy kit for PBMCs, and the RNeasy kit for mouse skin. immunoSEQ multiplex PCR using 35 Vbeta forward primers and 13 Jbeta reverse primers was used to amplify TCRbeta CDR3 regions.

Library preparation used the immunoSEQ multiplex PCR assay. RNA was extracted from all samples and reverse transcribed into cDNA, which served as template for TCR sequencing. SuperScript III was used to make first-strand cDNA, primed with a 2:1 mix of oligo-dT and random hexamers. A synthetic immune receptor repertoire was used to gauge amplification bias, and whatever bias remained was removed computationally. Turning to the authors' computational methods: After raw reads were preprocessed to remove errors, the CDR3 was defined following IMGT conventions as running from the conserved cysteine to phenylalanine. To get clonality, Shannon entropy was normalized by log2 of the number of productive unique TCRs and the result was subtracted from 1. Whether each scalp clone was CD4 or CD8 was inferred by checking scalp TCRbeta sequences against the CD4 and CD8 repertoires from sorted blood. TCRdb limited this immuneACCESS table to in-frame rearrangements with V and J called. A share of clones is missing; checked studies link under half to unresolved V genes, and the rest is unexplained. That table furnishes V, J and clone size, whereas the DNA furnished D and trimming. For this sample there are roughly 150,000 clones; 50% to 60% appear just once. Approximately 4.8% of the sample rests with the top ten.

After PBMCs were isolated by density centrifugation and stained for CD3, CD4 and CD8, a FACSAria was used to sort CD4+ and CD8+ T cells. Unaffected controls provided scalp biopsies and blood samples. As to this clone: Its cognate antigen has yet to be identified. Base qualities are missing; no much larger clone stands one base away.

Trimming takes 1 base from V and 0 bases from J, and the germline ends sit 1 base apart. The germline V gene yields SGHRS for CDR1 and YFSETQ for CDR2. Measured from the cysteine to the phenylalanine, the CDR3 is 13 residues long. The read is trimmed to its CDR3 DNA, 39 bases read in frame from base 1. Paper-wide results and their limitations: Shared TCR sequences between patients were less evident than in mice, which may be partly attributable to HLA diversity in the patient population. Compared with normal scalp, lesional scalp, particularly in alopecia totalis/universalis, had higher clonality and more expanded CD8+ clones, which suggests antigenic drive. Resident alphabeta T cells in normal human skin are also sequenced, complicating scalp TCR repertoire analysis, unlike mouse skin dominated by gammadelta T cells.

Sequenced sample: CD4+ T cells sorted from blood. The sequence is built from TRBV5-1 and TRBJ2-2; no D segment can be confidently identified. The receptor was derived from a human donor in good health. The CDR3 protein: CASSLTNTGELFF. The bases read TGCGCCAGCAGCTTGACGAACACCGGGGAGCTGTTTTTT.